One and the same sample provided the 22 T cell receptor beta chains below, sequenced in a study of T cells in Graves' hyperthyroidism and ophthalmopathy (dated 2019 in TCRdb). Library preparation employed multiplex PCR. Sequencing used an Illumina HiSeq 2000. TCR beta CDR3 regions were amplified from RNA transcripts. The TCR CDR3 was subjected to a first round of RT-PCR using the HTBI primer set and the Qiagen OneStep RT-PCR kit. The public sequencing data were trimmed at Q25 with fastp and processed into clonotypes with MiXCR by TCRdb, which kept only in-frame beta chains. Rows with a matching CDR3 protein are joined into one entry that keeps the most common DNA and genes. The table for this sample lists some 370,000 distinct CDR3 sequences; 11% to 15% of them were counted only once. The ten largest clones take up around 27% of the sample. Sequenced: blood. The receptors stem from a man in his fifties or sixties with Graves' ophthalmopathy.

This clonotype was seen many times. V usage is TRBV7-2 and J usage is TRBJ2-5, with 10 bases lining up with TRBD2. CDR3 length equals 17 residues. V gave up 4 bases and J gave up 5 bases; unmatched junction bases: 13. CDR1 is SGHTA and CDR2 is FQGNSA in the germline V gene. The CDR3 region is CASSWGLSGRAGETQYF. The CDR3, as DNA: TGTGCCAGCAGCTGGGGACTAAGCGGGAGGGCCGGGGAGACCCAGTACTTC.

V usage is TRBV10-1 and J usage is TRBJ2-1; 7 bases map to TRBD2. With 4 bases clipped from V and 6 bases from J, the junction kept 6 bases outside the gene matches. Germline V gene sequence: CDR1 WNHNN, CDR2 SYGVQD (reference sequence). There are 14 residues in the CDR3. CDR3 sequence (DNA): TGCGCCAGCAGTGCCTCGGGGGGTCTCAATGAGCAGTTCTTC. Encoded protein: CASSASGGLNEQFF.

The rearrangement links TRBV5-4 to TRBJ2-1, with 8 bases aligning to TRBD1. V lost 1 base and J lost 5; bases outside the gene matches: 2. The CDR3 spans 14 residues. Germline CDR1 reads SGHNT; CDR2 reads YYREEE (reference sequence). The CDR3 bases are TGTGCCAGCAGCTTGCAGGGGGCCGACAATGAGCAGTTCTTC. Translated, it gives CASSLQGADNEQFF.

With respect to this clonotype: A read error is possible here, since a much larger clone lies one base away. The V and J genes are TRBV7-9 and TRBJ1-4; D unresolved. Germline CDR1 reads SEHNR; CDR2 reads FQNEAQ (reference sequence). The CDR3 extends over 14 amino acids. The CDR3 DNA sequence: TGTGCCAGCAACTTAGACGTGGCTAATGAAAAACTGTTTTTT. Residues: CASNLDVANEKLFF.

This clonotype was recorded at least ten times. The gene calls are TRBV18 and TRBJ2-2; 7 bases are a match to TRBD1. The CDR3 sequence is 13 residues long. Germline assignment: CDR1 KGHSH and CDR2 LQKENI. V trimming: 3 bases; J trimming: 7 bases; junction bases outside the gene matches: 2. The CDR3, as DNA: TGTGCCAGCTCACCGACAGGGCTCGGGGAGCTGTTTTTT. This gives the protein CASSPTGLGELFF.

The table lists this clonotype with a few counts. The rearrangement links TRBV20-1 to TRBJ1-3; TRBD1 aligns across 9 bases. Unmatched junction bases numbered 8, after V lost 5 bases and J lost 3 bases. This CDR3 is built from 15 residues. CDR1 and CDR2 from the germline V gene are DFQATT and SNEGSKA (reference sequence). CDR3 nucleotide sequence: TGCAGTGCTGTGCCCGGGACAGGGATTGGAAACACCATATATTTT. Encoded protein: CSAVPGTGIGNTIYF.

V and J are TRBV12-3 or TRBV12-4 and TRBJ1-4, with 9 positions matching TRBD1. V dropped 4 bases and J dropped 5; count of bases not matched to a gene: 8. The CDR3 has 16 residues. The CDR3 spells CASSSSPGQGNEKLFF. CDR3 nucleotides: TGTGCCAGCAGTTCGTCGCCGGGACAGGGAAATGAAAAACTGTTTTTT.

This clonotype was seen a few times. V gene TRBV6-2 or TRBV6-3 combines with J gene TRBJ2-1; TRBD2 aligns across 14 bases. V was pared by 4 bases and J by 6 bases, with 2 bases of the junction left unmatched. The CDR3 is 15 residues long. The germline V gene has CDR1 MNHEY and CDR2 SVGEGT. As DNA, the CDR3 is TGTGCCAGCAGTTTCGGGACTAGCGGGAGCAATGAGCAGTTCTTC. Its protein is CASSFGTSGSNEQFF.

The chain couples TRBV4-1 to TRBJ2-7, with 12 nucleotides matching TRBD2. This CDR3 spans 17 amino acids. V lost 1 base to trimming and J lost 7 bases; unmatched junction nucleotides: 11. Germline loops: CDR1 MGHRA, CDR2 YSYEKL. The CDR3 reads CASSQGFFGLAGGEQYF. The CDR3 coding sequence is TGCGCCAGCAGCCAAGGGTTTTTTGGGCTAGCGGGAGGGGAGCAGTACTTC.

This clonotype was observed many times. V and J are TRBV7-8 and TRBJ2-3, with 7 bases aligning to TRBD2. CDR1 and CDR2 from the germline V gene are SGHVS and FQNEAQ. V was pared by 3 bases and J by 2 bases, with 11 bases of the junction left unmatched. The CDR3 extends over 17 amino acids. CDR3 residues: CASSFFGAGSFTDTQYF. Here the CDR3 DNA reads TGTGCCAGCAGCTTTTTCGGAGCGGGATCTTTCACAGATACGCAGTATTTT.

This clonotype appeared many times. The gene calls are TRBV19 and TRBJ1-1; the match to TRBD1 covers 9 bases. With V trimmed by 4 bases and J by 3 bases, 3 bases remained unmatched. Germline V lookup: CDR1 LNHDA, CDR2 SQIVND (reference sequence). The CDR3 is made up of 14 amino acids. The CDR3: CASSNGQGHTEAFF. For the CDR3, the DNA is TGTGCCAGTAGTAACGGACAGGGGCACACTGAAGCTTTCTTT.

The table lists this clonotype with a few counts. The chain couples TRBV12-3 or TRBV12-4 to TRBJ2-3; no firm D call. The CDR3 spans 11 residues. CDR3 sequence (DNA): TGTGGCCGGCCGGGCACAGATACGCAGTATTTT. This sequence encodes CGRPGTDTQYF.

This clonotype came up many times. The CDR3 region has the DNA TGTGCCAGCAGCTTAGAGATGGATGAGCAGTTCTTC. The encoded protein is CASSLEMDEQFF. The V call is TRBV7-6, the J call TRBJ2-1; D not resolved. Trimming removed 1 base from V and 8 bases from J, with 6 bases in between. This CDR3 spans 12 amino acids. CDR1 is SGHVS and CDR2 is FNYEAQ in the germline V gene.

There are a few counts of this clonotype. The rearrangement uses TRBV4-2 and TRBJ1-2; no definite D call. V was clipped by 0 bases and J by 4 bases, with 12 bases between them. The CDR3 runs 15 residues. Germline values: CDR1 LGHNA, CDR2 YNFKEQ. The CDR3 DNA sequence: TGTGCCAGCAGCCAAGATCTCGGGGAGATCTATGGCTACACCTTC. Encoded protein: CASSQDLGEIYGYTF.

About this clonotype: This may be a read error: a much more frequent sequence differs by one nucleotide. The CDR3 loop is CASSFGVGGAYEQYF. Written as DNA, the CDR3 is TGTGCCAGCAGCTTTGGAGTGGGGGGCGCGTACGAGCAGTACTTC. The chain links TRBV7-9 to TRBJ2-7, with D tentatively TRBD1 or TRBD2 (6 bases each). The CDR3 extends over 15 amino acids. V was clipped by 3 bases and J by 4 bases, with 16 bases between them. Germline CDR1 and CDR2: SEHNR and FQNEAQ (reference sequence).

This clonotype appeared many times. The chain uses TRBV3-1 and TRBJ2-3; 10 bases map to TRBD2. The CDR3 extends over 17 amino acids. Trimming cost V 5 bases and J 1 base; bases outside gene matches: 9. CDR1 is LGHDT, CDR2 YNNKEL, per germline (reference sequence). The CDR3 sequence: CASSDYLAGGGTDTQYF. CDR3 sequence (DNA): TGTGCCAGCAGCGATTATTTAGCGGGAGGCGGCACAGATACGCAGTATTTT.

The table lists this clonotype with many counts. This chain joins TRBV3-1 and TRBJ2-7, with 10 bases that match TRBD2. CDR1 LGHDT and CDR2 YNNKEL come from the germline V gene (reference sequence). J lost 7 bases, V lost 1 base, and 13 bases had no gene match. The CDR3 extends over 17 amino acids. CDR3 protein: CASSQGITLAGVYEQYF. In DNA, the CDR3 is TGTGCCAGCAGCCAAGGTATAACGCTAGCGGGAGTTTATGAGCAGTACTTC.

This clonotype occurred many times. The chain is built from TRBV12-3 or TRBV12-4 and TRBJ1-5; maybe TRBD1 (6 bases). V was trimmed by 6 bases and J by 2 bases, leaving 11 bases between them. This CDR3 comprises 14 residues. CDR3 residues: CASRLGGRNQPQHF. CDR3 DNA sequence: TGTGCCAGCAGGTTGGGGGGCCGCAATCAGCCCCAGCATTTT.

V is TRBV7-9 and J is TRBJ2-7, with D maybe TRBD1 (6 bases). CDR1 and CDR2 (germline): SEHNR, FQNEAQ (reference sequence). Trimming took 9 bases from V and 0 from J, leaving 9 bases between them. This CDR3 has 12 residues. In DNA form, the CDR3 reads TGTGCCAGGGGGACAAACTCCTACGAGCAGTACTTC. Translation gives CARGTNSYEQYF.

There are many counts of this clonotype. The chain employs TRBV24-1 and TRBJ2-3; TRBD2 matches 7 bases. The V gene end was trimmed by 6 bases and the J gene end by 2 bases; junction bases not matched to a gene: 13. The CDR3 has 17 residues. From germline, CDR1 is KGHDR and CDR2 SFDVKD. CDR3 bases: TGTGCCACCAGTTCATTCGCGGGAGCCGATTTCACAGATACGCAGTATTTT. Translating it yields CATSSFAGADFTDTQYF.

This clonotype was seen only a few times. The chain uses TRBV19 and TRBJ2-7; TRBD2 matches 9 bases. The V segment lost 5 bases and the J segment 6 bases; nucleotides outside the gene matches: 8. Germline loops: CDR1 LNHDA, CDR2 SQIVND (reference sequence). The CDR3 sequence is 14 residues long. The CDR3 coding sequence is TGTGCCAGTAGTTTCATAGCGGGAGCTGGCGAGCAGTACTTC. Residues: CASSFIAGAGEQYF.

This clonotype has ten or more counts. The V call is TRBV11-2, the J call TRBJ2-1; the match to TRBD2 covers 9 bases. The CDR3 contains 14 residues. With V trimmed by 1 base and J by 10 bases, 5 bases remained unmatched. Germline V gene lookup returns CDR1 SGHAT and CDR2 FQNNGV. Here the CDR3 reads CASSLAPSGTEQFF. The CDR3 bases are TGTGCCAGCAGCTTAGCCCCTAGCGGGACCGAGCAGTTCTTC.